This T cell receptor (beta chain) was sequenced for a study of spatial heterogeneity in lung cancer. CDR3 length: 14 amino acids. Germline loops: CDR1 MNHNY, CDR2 SVGAGI (reference sequence). V was shortened by 6 bases and J by 1 base, with 9 bases between the two germline ends. Specified time point: sample taken at primary tumor resection. From tumor, nontumor lung or frozen PBMC, whole RNA was taken unsorted for sequencing. The study tagged each TCR cDNA molecule with a unique molecular identifier. A single record per CDR3 protein comes from TCRdb applying MiXCR to the 5' RACE reads. This sample yields some 85,000 distinct CDR3 sequences, of which under 25% are seen a single time; around 6.6% belongs to the top ten.

The rearrangement joins TRBV6-6 to TRBJ2-2; D unresolved. The sample was PBMCs, taken at surgery. This clonotype was sampled from a male donor with early-stage non-small cell lung cancer. The CDR3 reads CASSQNRNTGELFF. The CDR3 region has the DNA TGTGCCAGCAGCCAAAACAGGAACACCGGGGAGCTGTTTTTT.